These 31 T cell receptor beta chains were all obtained from the same sample, sequenced in a study of beta chain features in type 1 diabetes. What was sequenced were expressed TCRB transcripts, since all of the isolated RNA had been reverse transcribed. Sequenced by immunoSEQ multiplex PCR; TCRdb stores in-frame clones only, minus some. Of about 42,000 clones detected, 50% appear once; the ten largest clones hold 0.25% to 0.3%. The sequenced material came from stem cell memory CD4+ T cells from blood. All receptors derive from a woman in her 30s in good health.

The chain joins TRBV2 to TRBJ1-5; a weak D match, TRBD1 (5 bases). The CDR3 totals 15 residues. V dropped 6 bases and J dropped 0 bases, with 12 bases sitting between them. The germline CDR1 and CDR2 sequences are SNHLY and FYNNEI. The DNA for the CDR3 is TGTGCCAGCAGGATGGGACTGAATAGCAATCAGCCCCAGCATTTT. It encodes CASRMGLNSNQPQHF.

The chain couples TRBV7-2 to TRBJ2-1; D is perhaps TRBD1 (6 bases). The CDR3 runs 14 residues. Germline V gene lookup returns CDR1 SGHTA and CDR2 FQGNSA. Between the trimmed V and J ends, which lost 5 bases and 3 bases, there was a span of 11 bases. CDR3 region: CASSHREVYNEQFF. CDR3 coding DNA: TGTGCCAGCAGCCACAGGGAAGTCTACAATGAGCAGTTCTTC.

In its sample, this clone was seen a few times. The chain links TRBV5-1 to TRBJ1-6; TRBD1 matches at 9 bases. J was trimmed by 10 bases and V by 0 bases; bases with no gene match: 5. Germline V gives CDR1 SGHRS, CDR2 YFSETQ. The CDR3 length is 15 residues. As DNA, the CDR3 is TGCGCCAGCAGCTTGGCCGGGACAGGGAGATCACCCCTCCACTTT. This translates into CASSLAGTGRSPLHF.

V gene TRBV2 combines with J gene TRBJ2-1; D is ambiguous. Germline V gives CDR1 SNHLY, CDR2 FYNNEI. CDR3 length: 15 residues. The V end lost 4 bases, the J end lost 6 bases, and 16 bases lay between the germline ends. The CDR3 DNA reads as TGTGCCAGCAGTGTCCTCGCGCGCAACGTCAATGAGCAGTTCTTC. Residues: CASSVLARNVNEQFF. Full variable domain (remainder filled in from reference TRBV2 and TRBJ2-1): EPEVTQTPSHQVTQMGQEVILRCVPISNHLYFYWYRQILGQKVEFLVSFYNNEISEKSEIFDDQFSVERPDGSNFTLKIRSTKLEDSAMYFCASSVLARNVNEQFFGPGTRLTVL.

This clone has just one count. This chain connects TRBV28 to TRBJ2-7; 8 bases match TRBD2. Germline CDR1 and CDR2: MDHEN and SYDVKM. This CDR3 comprises 15 residues. Trimming took 5 bases from V and 7 from J; bases not matched to a gene: 13. The CDR3 protein is CASSEARAGGLEQYF. DNA for the CDR3: TGTGCCAGCAGTGAAGCCCGGGCGGGAGGATTGGAGCAGTACTTC. Together with reference TRBV28 and TRBJ2-7, the CDR3 gives the full variable domain: DVKVTQSSRYLVKRTGEKVFLECVQDMDHENMFWYRQDPGLGLRLIYFSYDVKMKEKGDIPEGYSVSREKKERFSLILESASTNQTSMYLCASSEARAGGLEQYFGPGTRLTVT.

This rearrangement joins TRBV14 to TRBJ1-4; 7 bases match TRBD1. With V trimmed by 0 bases and J by 6 bases, 10 bases remained unmatched. The CDR3 covers 17 residues. CDR1 is SGHDN and CDR2 is FVKESK in the germline V gene. Here the CDR3 reads CASSQDLVTGIDEKLFF. The CDR3 coding sequence is TGTGCCAGCAGCCAAGATCTGGTGACAGGGATCGATGAAAAACTGTTTTTT.

V and J are TRBV19 and TRBJ2-7; TRBD1 agrees at 9 bases. Germline CDR1 and CDR2: LNHDA and SQIVND (reference sequence). The CDR3 runs to 14 residues. The ends lost 5 bases at V and 7 bases at J; junction bases unmatched: 9. CDR3 nucleotides: TGTGCCAGTAGTTCGTGGGACAGGGAAGAAGAGCAGTACTTC. Translation: CASSSWDREEEQYF.

The chain joins TRBV10-3 to TRBJ2-7; D call uncertain. Trimming took 2 bases from V and 3 from J, leaving 2 bases between them. Germline V lookup: CDR1 ENHRY, CDR2 SYGVKD. The CDR3 loop spans 11 amino acids. The CDR3, as DNA: TGTGCCATCAGTGAGCTCTACGAGCAGTACTTC. Amino acid sequence: CAISELYEQYF.

This rearrangement joins TRBV6-5 to TRBJ2-7, with D perhaps matching TRBD1 (5 bases). The V gene lost 4 bases and the J gene lost 2 bases, with 12 bases spanning the gap. The CDR3 covers 14 residues. The germline CDR1 and CDR2 sequences are MNHEY and SVGAGI. In DNA form, the CDR3 reads TGTGCCAGCAGTTCCTATCAGGGCACCTACGAGCAGTACTTC. Its translation is CASSSYQGTYEQYF.

The rearrangement uses TRBV18 and TRBJ2-5; D might be TRBD1 (6 bases). Trimming removed 5 bases at V and 5 bases at J, with 12 bases between. CDR3 length equals 13 residues. Looked up from germline, CDR1 is KGHSH and CDR2 is LQKENI. CDR3 DNA sequence: TGTGCCAGCTCAATCACAGGGTCGGAGACCCAGTACTTC. Translating it yields CASSITGSETQYF.

V and J are TRBV4-2 and TRBJ1-4, with unresolved D. With 4 bases removed from V and 2 bases from J, the gap between germline ends came to 11 bases. The V gene's germline CDR1 is LGHNA and CDR2 YNFKEQ. CDR3 length: 15 residues. The CDR3 nucleotides read TGTGCCAGCAGCCGGGCGGGAGGGACTAATGAAAAACTGTTTTTT. Its protein product is CASSRAGGTNEKLFF.

This rearrangement joins TRBV6-1 to TRBJ1-4; tentative D call: TRBD1 (6 bases). This CDR3 is built from 13 residues. Trimming stripped 3 bases from V and 8 bases from J, with 10 bases between. Germline V gene data show CDR1 as MNHNS and CDR2 as SASEGT. The CDR3 DNA follows: TGTGCCAGCAGTGACAGGGGTGCGGAAAAACTGTTTTTT. Translating it yields CASSDRGAEKLFF.

The V gene is TRBV6-1, the J gene TRBJ1-2; a weak D match, TRBD1 (5 bases). The V and J ends lost 7 bases and 4 bases respectively, with 19 bases between them. The CDR3 spans 15 residues. The germline gives CDR1 MNHNS, CDR2 SASEGT. The CDR3 is CASTKRGEVPYGYTF. Here the CDR3 DNA reads TGTGCCAGCACCAAGCGAGGGGAGGTCCCCTATGGCTACACCTTC.

The gene calls are TRBV28 and TRBJ2-5; 8 bases are shared with TRBD1. Looked up from germline, CDR1 is MDHEN and CDR2 is SYDVKM. This CDR3 has 17 amino acids. V was pared by 5 bases and J by 9 bases, with 20 bases of the junction left unmatched. In nucleotides, the CDR3 is TGTGCCAGCAGTCTTGGTCCTTCTCAGGGGGCAAGGTTTGCCCAGTACTTC. Its protein is CASSLGPSQGARFAQYF.

This clone was detected once. The chain links TRBV19 to TRBJ1-5; tentatively, D is TRBD1 (6 bases). This CDR3 contains 14 residues. V shed 3 bases and J shed 5 bases, with 11 bases lying between them. Germline V lookup: CDR1 LNHDA, CDR2 SQIVND (reference sequence). The CDR3 nucleotides read TGTGCCAGTAGTATGCAGGGGCAAGATCAGCCCCAGCATTTT. This sequence encodes CASSMQGQDQPQHF. Full variable domain (rest looked up from reference TRBV19 and TRBJ1-5): DGGITQSPKYLFRKEGQNVTLSCEQNLNHDAMYWYRQDPGQGLRLIYYSQIVNDFQKGDIAEGYSVSREKKESFPLTVTSAQKNPTAFYLCASSMQGQDQPQHFGDGTRLSIL.

J is TRBJ2-5 and V is TRBV10-3; TRBD2 is a possible D gene (6 bases). Germline V lookup: CDR1 ENHRY, CDR2 SYGVKD. The CDR3 is 15 amino acids. Trimming took 4 bases from V and 2 from J, leaving 14 bases between them. CDR3 DNA sequence: TGTGCCATCAGTGTTCAGGCGGGACCTCAAGAGACCCAGTACTTC. Translated, it gives CAISVQAGPQETQYF.

In this sample, this clone turned up a few times. The chain carries TRBV19 and TRBJ2-1, with 10 bases that match TRBD2. V was pared by 8 bases and J by 2 bases, with 3 bases of the junction left unmatched. Germline CDR1 and CDR2: LNHDA and SQIVND (reference sequence). The CDR3 totals 14 residues. CDR3 in amino acids: CASSLAGAYNEQFF. The CDR3 region has the DNA TGTGCCAGTTCCCTAGCGGGAGCCTACAATGAGCAGTTCTTC.

The J gene is TRBJ2-3, the V gene TRBV29-1; 11 nucleotides line up with TRBD2. From germline, CDR1 is SQVTM and CDR2 ANQGSEA. The ends lost 7 bases at V and 1 base at J; junction bases unmatched: 7. The CDR3 length is 15 residues. The CDR3 DNA follows: TGCAGCGGGAAAGGGACTAGCGGAGGCACAGATACGCAGTATTTT. It is translated as CSGKGTSGGTDTQYF.

The chain carries TRBV6-6 and TRBJ2-3, with D maybe TRBD2 (6 bases). Trimming pared 5 bases from V and 11 bases from J, leaving 14 bases between. There are 12 residues in the CDR3. Germline-derived CDR1 and CDR2 are MNHNY and SVGAGI (reference sequence). CDR3 sequence (DNA): TGTGCCAGCAGTGGAACCGGGACTGAGCAGTATTTT. The encoded protein is CASSGTGTEQYF.

The chain is built from TRBV5-1 and TRBJ2-4, with D unclear. Germline CDR1 reads SGHRS; CDR2 reads YFSETQ. The V and J ends lost 0 bases and 1 base respectively, with 8 bases between them. The CDR3 loop spans 15 amino acids. The CDR3 loop reads CASSLGPVAKNIQYF. Here the CDR3 DNA reads TGCGCCAGCAGCTTGGGTCCGGTGGCCAAAAACATTCAGTACTTC. Full variable domain (rest looked up from reference TRBV5-1 and TRBJ2-4): KAGVTQTPRYLIKTRGQQVTLSCSPISGHRSVSWYQQTPGQGLQFLFEYFSETQRNKGNFPGRFSGRQFSNSRSEMNVSTLELGDSALYLCASSLGPVAKNIQYFGAGTRLSVL.

This chain connects TRBV28 to TRBJ2-1, with 8 bases that match TRBD2. Germline V lookup: CDR1 MDHEN, CDR2 SYDVKM. This CDR3 has 14 residues. Trimming cost V 7 bases and J 5 bases; bases outside gene matches: 7. The CDR3 region is CASIGGGPNNEQFF. The CDR3, as DNA: TGTGCCAGCATCGGGGGGGGACCGAACAATGAGCAGTTCTTC.

The rearrangement joins TRBV6-7 to TRBJ2-1, with 14 bases lining up with TRBD2. TRBV6-7 has ORF status, its function being uncertain. The CDR3 runs 17 residues. J lost 9 bases, V lost 8 bases, and 15 bases had no gene match. The CDR3 DNA is TGTGCCAGCGGACTCCTCGGGACTAGCGGGAGCCTCATTGAGCAGTTCTTC. This translates into CASGLLGTSGSLIEQFF.

V is TRBV10-3 and J is TRBJ2-7, with D perhaps TRBD1 (6 bases). Trimming took 3 bases from V and 0 from J, leaving 12 bases between them. This CDR3 spans 15 amino acids. Germline V gives CDR1 ENHRY, CDR2 SYGVKD. The CDR3 here is CAISEMGAGSYEQYF. The CDR3 DNA is TGTGCCATCAGTGAAATGGGGGCCGGCTCCTACGAGCAGTACTTC.

This clone was seen a few times. V gene TRBV5-6 combines with J gene TRBJ1-2, with D tentatively TRBD1 (6 bases). The CDR3 is 14 amino acids. CDR1 and CDR2 (germline): SGHDT, YYEEEE. V lost 0 bases to trimming and J lost 2 bases, with 8 bases between them. CDR3 nucleotides: TGTGCCAGCAGCTTGGGACAGGTCAACTATGGCTACACCTTC. The encoded protein is CASSLGQVNYGYTF. Together with reference TRBV5-6 and TRBJ1-2, the CDR3 gives the full variable domain: DAGVTQSPTHLIKTRGQQVTLRCSPKSGHDTVSWYQQALGQGPQFIFQYYEEEERQRGNFPDRFSGHQFPNYSSELNVNALLLGDSALYLCASSLGQVNYGYTFGSGTRLTVV.

The chain couples TRBV5-4 to TRBJ2-7, with TRBD2 as a possible D gene (5 bases). Germline V lookup: CDR1 SGHNT, CDR2 YYREEE (reference sequence). The germline V and J ends were trimmed by 4 bases and 5 bases, with 7 bases remaining between them. The CDR3 contains 11 residues. The CDR3 DNA reads TGTGCCAGCAGCCTCGGGAACGAGCAGTACTTC. Translating it yields CASSLGNEQYF.

CDR3 amino acids: CASSLERQGAVNEQFF. DNA for the CDR3: TGTGCCAGCAGCTTAGAACGGCAGGGGGCGGTCAATGAGCAGTTCTTC. The rearrangement uses TRBV11-2 and TRBJ2-1, with 8 bases fitting TRBD1. Germline V gene lookup returns CDR1 SGHAT and CDR2 FQNNGV. Trimming removed 0 bases from V and 6 bases from J; junction bases left unmatched: 7. CDR3 length equals 16 residues.

This rearrangement joins TRBV21-1 to TRBJ2-2; TRBD2 was called by the table and not checked on the DNA. TRBV21-1 is reported as a pseudogene. The CDR3 is 21 residues long. The CDR3 protein is CASSKHGGLARQLRNTGELFF. CDR3 DNA: TGTGCCAGCAGCAAACACGGGGGACTAGCGAGGCAGTTGAGGAACACCGGGGAGCTGTTTTTT.

The genes are TRBV7-2 and TRBJ2-1, with a tentative D call TRBD2 (6 bases). The CDR3 is 14 residues long. From germline, CDR1 is SGHTA and CDR2 FQGNSA. With 6 bases removed from V and 5 bases from J, the gap between germline ends came to 14 bases. The chain's CDR3 is CASRSASENNEQFF. CDR3 coding DNA: TGTGCCAGCAGGTCGGCTAGCGAAAACAATGAGCAGTTCTTC.

V is TRBV11-2 and J is TRBJ2-1; no clear D gene. The V and J ends lost 4 bases and 5 bases respectively, with 15 bases between them. From germline, CDR1 is SGHAT and CDR2 FQNNGV. CDR3 length equals 15 residues. The CDR3 bases are TGTGCCAGCAGCTCCCTACCCGGGTCTAACAATGAGCAGTTCTTC. Residues: CASSSLPGSNNEQFF.

The table lists this clone with a count of one. This chain joins TRBV5-1 and TRBJ2-6, with 8 bases aligning to TRBD1. This CDR3 is built from 18 residues. CDR1 SGHRS and CDR2 YFSETQ come from the germline V gene. V shed 4 bases and J 0 bases; nucleotides not matched to a gene: 9. CDR3 loop: CASSTGQGVSSGANVLTF. Here the CDR3 DNA reads TGCGCCAGCAGCACCGGACAGGGCGTTTCCTCTGGGGCCAACGTCCTGACTTTC.

The rearrangement uses TRBV27 and TRBJ2-4; D remains unclear. Germline CDR1 and CDR2: MNHEY and SMNVEV (reference sequence). This CDR3 is 16 amino acids long. The CDR3 DNA reads as TGTTCGACCTCCCCGCGGCTTAACGTAGCCAAAAACATTCAGTACTTC. It encodes CSTSPRLNVAKNIQYF.